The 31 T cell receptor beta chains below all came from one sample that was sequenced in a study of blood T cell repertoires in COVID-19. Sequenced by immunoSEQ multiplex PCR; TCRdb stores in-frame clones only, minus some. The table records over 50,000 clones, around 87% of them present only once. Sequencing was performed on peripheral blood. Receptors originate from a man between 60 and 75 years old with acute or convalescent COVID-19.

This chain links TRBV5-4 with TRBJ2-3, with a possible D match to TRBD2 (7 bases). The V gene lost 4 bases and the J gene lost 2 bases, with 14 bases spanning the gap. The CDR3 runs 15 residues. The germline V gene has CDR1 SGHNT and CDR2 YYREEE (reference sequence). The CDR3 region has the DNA TGTGCCAGCAGCCCCGGAGGGGGGGTCACAGATACGCAGTATTTT. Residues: CASSPGGGVTDTQYF.

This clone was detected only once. This chain's CDR3 is CASSGQGQYNSPLHF. Written as DNA, the CDR3 is TGTGCCAGCAGTGGTCAGGGACAGTATAATTCACCCCTCCACTTT. The J gene is TRBJ1-6, the V gene TRBV2; TRBD1 aligns across 7 bases. Trimming at V came to 4 bases and at J to 4 bases, leaving 4 bases not matched to a gene. Per the germline V gene, CDR1 is SNHLY and CDR2 is FYNNEI. This CDR3 has 15 amino acids.

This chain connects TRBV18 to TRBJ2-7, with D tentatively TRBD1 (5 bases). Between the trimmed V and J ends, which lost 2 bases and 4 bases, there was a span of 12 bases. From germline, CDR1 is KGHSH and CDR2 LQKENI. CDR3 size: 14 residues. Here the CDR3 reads CASSPSQGEYEQYF. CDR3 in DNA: TGTGCCAGCTCACCAAGTCAGGGTGAATACGAGCAGTACTTC.

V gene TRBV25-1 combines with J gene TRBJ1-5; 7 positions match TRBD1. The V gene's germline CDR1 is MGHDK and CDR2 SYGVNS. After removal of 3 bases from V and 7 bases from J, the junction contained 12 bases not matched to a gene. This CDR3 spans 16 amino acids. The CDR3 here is CASSDSRDSEIQPQHF. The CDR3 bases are TGTGCCAGCAGTGACTCGAGGGACAGTGAGATCCAGCCCCAGCATTTT.

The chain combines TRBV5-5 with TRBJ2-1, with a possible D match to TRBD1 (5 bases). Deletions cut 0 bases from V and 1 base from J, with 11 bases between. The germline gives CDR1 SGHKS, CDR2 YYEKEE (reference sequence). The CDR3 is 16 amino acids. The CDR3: CASSLGRALSYNEQFF. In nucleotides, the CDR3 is TGTGCCAGCAGCTTGGGCAGGGCCCTTTCCTACAATGAGCAGTTCTTC.

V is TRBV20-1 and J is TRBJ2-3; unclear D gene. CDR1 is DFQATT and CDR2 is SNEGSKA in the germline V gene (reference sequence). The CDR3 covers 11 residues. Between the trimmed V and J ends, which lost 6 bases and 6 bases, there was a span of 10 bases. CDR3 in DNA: TGCAGTGCCGGGTTGTCGGATACGCAGTATTTT. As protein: CSAGLSDTQYF.

The DNA for the CDR3 is TGTGCCAGCGGGGCAGGGATTACGGCCGGGGAGCTGTTTTTT. Its translation: CASGAGITAGELFF. The V gene is TRBV6-5, the J gene TRBJ2-2, with D perhaps matching TRBD1 (5 bases). The CDR3 length is 14 residues. The germline V gene encodes CDR1 MNHEY and CDR2 SVGAGI. V lost 8 bases and J lost 6, with 16 bases in between.

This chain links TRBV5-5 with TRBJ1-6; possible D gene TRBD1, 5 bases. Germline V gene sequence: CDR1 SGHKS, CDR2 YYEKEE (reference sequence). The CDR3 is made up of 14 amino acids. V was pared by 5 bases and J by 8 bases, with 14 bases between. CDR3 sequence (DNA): TGTGCCAGCAGTCAACAGGACCCCCATTCACCCCTCCACTTT. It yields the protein CASSQQDPHSPLHF.

Here the CDR3 reads CASSLPGQGRGTQYF. CDR3 nucleotides: TGTGCCAGCAGTTTGCCGGGACAGGGGAGAGGAACCCAGTACTTC. The rearrangement joins TRBV28 to TRBJ2-5; 10 nucleotides match TRBD1. This CDR3 contains 15 residues. V lost 3 bases to trimming and J lost 8 bases; unmatched junction nucleotides: 9. From germline, CDR1 is MDHEN and CDR2 SYDVKM.

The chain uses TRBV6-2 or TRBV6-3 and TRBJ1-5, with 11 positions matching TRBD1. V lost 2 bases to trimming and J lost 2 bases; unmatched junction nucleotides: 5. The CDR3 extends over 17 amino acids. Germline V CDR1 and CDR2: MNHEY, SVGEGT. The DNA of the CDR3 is TGTGCCAGCAGTTACACGGACAGGGGGCGAGGCAATCAGCCCCAGCATTTT. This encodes CASSYTDRGRGNQPQHF.

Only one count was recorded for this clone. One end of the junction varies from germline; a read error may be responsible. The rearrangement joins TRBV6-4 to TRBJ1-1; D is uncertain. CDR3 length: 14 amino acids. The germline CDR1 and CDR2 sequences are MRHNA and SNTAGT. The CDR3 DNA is TGTGCCAGCAGTGACGGCAGGTTGAACTCTGAAGCTTTCTTT. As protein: CASSDGRLNSEAFF.

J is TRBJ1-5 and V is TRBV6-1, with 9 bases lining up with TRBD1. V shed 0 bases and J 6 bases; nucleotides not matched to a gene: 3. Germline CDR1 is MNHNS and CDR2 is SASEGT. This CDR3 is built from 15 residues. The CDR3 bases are TGTGCCAGCAGTGAAGCGGGACAGGGTAGTCAGCCCCAGCATTTT. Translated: CASSEAGQGSQPQHF.

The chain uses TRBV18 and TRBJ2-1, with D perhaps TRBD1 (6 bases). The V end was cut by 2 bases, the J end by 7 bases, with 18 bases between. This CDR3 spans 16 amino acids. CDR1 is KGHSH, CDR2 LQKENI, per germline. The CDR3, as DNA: TGTGCCAGCTCACCAAAAAGGAGTCTTCAGGGGAATGAGCAGTTCTTC. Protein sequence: CASSPKRSLQGNEQFF. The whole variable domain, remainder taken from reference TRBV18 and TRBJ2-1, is NAGVMQNPRHLVRRRGQEARLRCSPMKGHSHVYWYRQLPEEGLKFMVYLQKENIIDESGMPKERFSAEFPKEGPSILRIQQVVRGDSAAYFCASSPKRSLQGNEQFFGPGTRLTVL.

CDR3 DNA sequence: TGCGCCAGCAGTCAAACCCGACCGAGGCCTCCCGCTGGAAACACCATATATTTT. Protein: CASSQTRPRPPAGNTIYF. This chain uses TRBV23-1 with TRBJ1-3; D not certain. TRBV23-1 is annotated as an ORF whose role is uncertain. CDR3 length: 18 residues. Between the trimmed V and J ends, which lost 2 bases and 2 bases, there was a span of 19 bases.

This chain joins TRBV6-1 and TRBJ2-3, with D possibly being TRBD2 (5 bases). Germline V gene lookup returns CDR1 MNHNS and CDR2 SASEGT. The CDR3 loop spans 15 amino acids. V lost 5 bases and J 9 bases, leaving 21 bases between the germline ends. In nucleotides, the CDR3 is TGTGCCAGCAGTTGGACGGACTCCCTCGCGGCGACGCAGTATTTT. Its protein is CASSWTDSLAATQYF.

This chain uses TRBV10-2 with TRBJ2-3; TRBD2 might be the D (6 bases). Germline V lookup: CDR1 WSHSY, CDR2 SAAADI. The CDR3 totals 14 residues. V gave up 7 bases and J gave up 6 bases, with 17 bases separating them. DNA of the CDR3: TGCGCCAGCACCCGCGGGGTACCCCCGGATACGCAGTATTTT. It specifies CASTRGVPPDTQYF.

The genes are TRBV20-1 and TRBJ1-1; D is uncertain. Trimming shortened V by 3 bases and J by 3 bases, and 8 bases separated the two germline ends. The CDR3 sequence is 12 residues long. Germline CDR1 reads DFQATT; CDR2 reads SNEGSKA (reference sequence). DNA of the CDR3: TGCAGTGCTAGTTGGCAAGACACTGAAGCTTTCTTT. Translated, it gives CSASWQDTEAFF.

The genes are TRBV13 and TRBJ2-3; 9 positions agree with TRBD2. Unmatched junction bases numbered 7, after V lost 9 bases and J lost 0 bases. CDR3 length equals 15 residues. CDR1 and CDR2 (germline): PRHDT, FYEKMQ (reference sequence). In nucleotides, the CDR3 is TGTGCCAGTCAGATAGCGGGGGCTAGCACAGATACGCAGTATTTT. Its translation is CASQIAGASTDTQYF.

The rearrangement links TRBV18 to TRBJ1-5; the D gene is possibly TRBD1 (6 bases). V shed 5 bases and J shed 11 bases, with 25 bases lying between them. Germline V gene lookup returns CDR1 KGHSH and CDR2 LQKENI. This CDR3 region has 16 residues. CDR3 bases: TGTGCCAGCTCAAATAAGACAATGGGGACAAAATTGGCCCAGCATTTT. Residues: CASSNKTMGTKLAQHF. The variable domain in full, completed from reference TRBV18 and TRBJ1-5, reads NAGVMQNPRHLVRRRGQEARLRCSPMKGHSHVYWYRQLPEEGLKFMVYLQKENIIDESGMPKERFSAEFPKEGPSILRIQQVVRGDSAAYFCASSNKTMGTKLAQHFGDGTRLSIL.

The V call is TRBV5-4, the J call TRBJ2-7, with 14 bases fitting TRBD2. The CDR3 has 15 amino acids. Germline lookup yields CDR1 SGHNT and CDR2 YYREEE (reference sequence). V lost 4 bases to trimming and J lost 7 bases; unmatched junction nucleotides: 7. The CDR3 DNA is TGTGCCAGCAGCCCCGGACTAGCGGGGGGTTGGGAGCAGTACTTC. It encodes CASSPGLAGGWEQYF.

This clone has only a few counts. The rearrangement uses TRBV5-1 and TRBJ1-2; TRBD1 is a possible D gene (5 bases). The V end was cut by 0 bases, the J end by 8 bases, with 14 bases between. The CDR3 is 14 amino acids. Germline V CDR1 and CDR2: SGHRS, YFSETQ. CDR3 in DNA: TGCGCCAGCAGCTTGGGACAGAGCCAAGGAGGCTACACCTTC. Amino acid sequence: CASSLGQSQGGYTF.

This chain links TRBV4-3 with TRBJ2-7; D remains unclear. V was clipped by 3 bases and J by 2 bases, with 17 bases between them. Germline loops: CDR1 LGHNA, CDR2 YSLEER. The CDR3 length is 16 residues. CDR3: CASSQQVSVGTYEQYF. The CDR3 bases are TGCGCCAGCAGCCAGCAGGTTTCGGTGGGCACCTACGAGCAGTACTTC.

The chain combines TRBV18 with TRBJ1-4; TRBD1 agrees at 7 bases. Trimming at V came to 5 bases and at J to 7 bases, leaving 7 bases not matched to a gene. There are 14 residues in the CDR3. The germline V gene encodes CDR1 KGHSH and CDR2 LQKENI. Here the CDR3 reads CASSTDRESEKLFF. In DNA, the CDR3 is TGTGCCAGCTCAACCGACAGGGAAAGTGAAAAACTGTTTTTT.

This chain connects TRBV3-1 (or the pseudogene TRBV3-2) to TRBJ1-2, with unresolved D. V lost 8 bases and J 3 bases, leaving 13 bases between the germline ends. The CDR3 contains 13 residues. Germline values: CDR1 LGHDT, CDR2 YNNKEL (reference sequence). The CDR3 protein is CASASPGDYGYTF. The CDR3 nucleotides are TGTGCCAGCGCTTCGCCCGGGGACTATGGCTACACCTTC.

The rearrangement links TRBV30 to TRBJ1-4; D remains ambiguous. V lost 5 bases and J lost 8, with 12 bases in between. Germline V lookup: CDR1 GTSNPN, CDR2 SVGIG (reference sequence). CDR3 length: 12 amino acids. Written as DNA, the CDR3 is TGTGCCTGGGGGCAACCGGGGGAAAAACTGTTTTTT. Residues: CAWGQPGEKLFF. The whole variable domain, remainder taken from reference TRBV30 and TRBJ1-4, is SQTIHQWPATLVQPVGSPLSLECTVEGTSNPNLYWYRQAAGRGLQLLFYSVGIGQISSEVPQNLSASRPQDRQFILSSKKLLLSDSGFYLCAWGQPGEKLFFGSGTQLSVL.

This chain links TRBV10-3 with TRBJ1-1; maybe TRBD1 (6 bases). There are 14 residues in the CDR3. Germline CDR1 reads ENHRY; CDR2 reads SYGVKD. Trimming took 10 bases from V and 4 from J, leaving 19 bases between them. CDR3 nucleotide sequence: TGTGCCAGCCTACAGCCAGGGGCCATCACTGAAGCTTTCTTT. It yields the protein CASLQPGAITEAFF.

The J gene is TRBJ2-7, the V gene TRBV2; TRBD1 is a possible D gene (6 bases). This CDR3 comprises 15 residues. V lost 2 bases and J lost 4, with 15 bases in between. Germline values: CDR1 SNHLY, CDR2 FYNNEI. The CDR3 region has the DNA TGTGCCAGCAGTGAATGGGCAGGGGAGAATTACGAGCAGTACTTC. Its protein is CASSEWAGENYEQYF.

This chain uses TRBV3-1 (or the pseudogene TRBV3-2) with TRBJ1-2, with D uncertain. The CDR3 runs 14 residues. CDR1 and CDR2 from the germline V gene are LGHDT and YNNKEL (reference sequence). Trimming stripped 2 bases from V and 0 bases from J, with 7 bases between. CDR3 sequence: CASSQTQANYGYTF. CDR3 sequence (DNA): TGTGCCAGCAGCCAAACCCAGGCTAACTATGGCTACACCTTC.

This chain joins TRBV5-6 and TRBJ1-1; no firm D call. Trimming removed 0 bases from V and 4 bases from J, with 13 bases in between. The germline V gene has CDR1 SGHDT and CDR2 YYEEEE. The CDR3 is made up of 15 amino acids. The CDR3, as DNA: TGTGCCAGCAGCTTGGAAGCGGGGATGATCACTGAAGCTTTCTTT. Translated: CASSLEAGMITEAFF.

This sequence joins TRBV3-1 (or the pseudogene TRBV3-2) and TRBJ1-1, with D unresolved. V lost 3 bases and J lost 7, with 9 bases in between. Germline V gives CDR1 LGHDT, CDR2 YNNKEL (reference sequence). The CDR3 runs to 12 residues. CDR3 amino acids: CASSHTVSEAFF. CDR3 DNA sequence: TGTGCCAGCAGCCATACAGTAAGTGAAGCTTTCTTT.

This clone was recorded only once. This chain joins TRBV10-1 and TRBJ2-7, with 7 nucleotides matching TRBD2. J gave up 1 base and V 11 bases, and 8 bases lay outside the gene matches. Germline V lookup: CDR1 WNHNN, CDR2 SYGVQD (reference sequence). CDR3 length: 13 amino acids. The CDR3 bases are TGCGCCCAACCGCGGGGGTGGTCCTACGAGCAGTACTTC. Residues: CAQPRGWSYEQYF.